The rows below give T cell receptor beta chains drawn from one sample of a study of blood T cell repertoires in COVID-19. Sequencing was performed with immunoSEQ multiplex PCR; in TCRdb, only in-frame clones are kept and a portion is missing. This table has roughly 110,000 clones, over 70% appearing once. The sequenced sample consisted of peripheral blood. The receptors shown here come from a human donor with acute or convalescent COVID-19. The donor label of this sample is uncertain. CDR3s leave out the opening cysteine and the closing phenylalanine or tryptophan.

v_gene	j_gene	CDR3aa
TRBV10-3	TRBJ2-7	AISDRDRGLEQY
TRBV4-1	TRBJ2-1	ASTILLAGDNEQF
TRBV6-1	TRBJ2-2	ASSERSTGPLNTGELF
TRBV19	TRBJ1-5	ASTQGPPNQPQH
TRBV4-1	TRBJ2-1	ASSQEGTRNEQF
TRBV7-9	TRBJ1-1	ASSLGQKNTEAF
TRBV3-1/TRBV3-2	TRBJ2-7	ASSHSGLAVYEQY
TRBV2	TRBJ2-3	ASTSGVTDTQY
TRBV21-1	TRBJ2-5	ASSKYREGSPDRETQY
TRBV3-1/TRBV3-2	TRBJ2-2	ASSQGSGTGELF
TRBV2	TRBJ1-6	ASSALARNSPLH
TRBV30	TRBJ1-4	AWVPGQGSEKLF
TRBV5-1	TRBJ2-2	ASRFTTNTGELF
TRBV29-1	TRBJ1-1	SAGGQNTEAF
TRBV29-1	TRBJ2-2	SVGTGRAGELF
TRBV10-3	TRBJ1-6	AISERGTGVASPLH
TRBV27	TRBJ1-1	ASSLWAFGEAF
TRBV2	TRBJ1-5	ASRRGGGNQPQH